A selection of T cell receptor beta chains follows, all from one sample in a study of shared clonotypes between healthy human individuals. Libraries were prepared by immunoSEQ multiplex PCR; TCRdb keeps only in-frame clonotypes and omits some of them. The sample includes fewer than 3 million clones, around 93% of them seen just once. Sequencing was done on a sample of naive CD4+ T cells from PBMCs. All receptors derive from a man between 18 and 35 years old in good health. Some clones in this sample may be carry-over from other donors' samples. CDR3s leave out the opening cysteine and the closing phenylalanine or tryptophan.

V | CDR3
TRBV27 | ASRQHFGNTIY
TRBV18 | ASSLVQNTGELF
TRBV4-1 | ASSQDGQTGNTIY
TRBV11-3 | ASSFSGTVNTEAF
TRBV5-6 | ASSNYLSGFYNEQF
TRBV10-2 | ASSEEREGRRTF
TRBV7-9 | ASSLFRGRVREKLF
TRBV7-2 | ASSLRSNEQF
TRBV28 | ASSSGSALGYGYT
TRBV29-1 | SVEIGEGQPQH
TRBV2 | ASSETWGTSYNEQF
TRBV7-2 | ASSRPGQTPPGELF
TRBV29-1 | SVAAVNTEAF
TRBV28 | ASSQQGAGGYT
TRBV10-1 | ASSLTGTSDEQY
TRBV7-3 | ASSLGRQGPEQF
TRBV7-9 | ASSLGSANEQF
TRBV2 | ASTWGLAGNEQF